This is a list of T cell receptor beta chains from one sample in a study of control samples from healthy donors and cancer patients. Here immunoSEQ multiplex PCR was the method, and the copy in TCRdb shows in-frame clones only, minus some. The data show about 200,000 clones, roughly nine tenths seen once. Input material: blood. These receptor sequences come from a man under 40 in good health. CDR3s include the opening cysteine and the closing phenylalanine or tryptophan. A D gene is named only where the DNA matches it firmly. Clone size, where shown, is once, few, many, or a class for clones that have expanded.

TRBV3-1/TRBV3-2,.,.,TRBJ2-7,CASSPEGLFEQYF,TGTGCCAGCAGCCCTGAAGGACTTTTCGAGCAGTACTTC
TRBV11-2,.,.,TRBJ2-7,CASSLLGSEQYF,TGTGCCAGCAGCTTACTGGGAAGTGAGCAGTACTTC
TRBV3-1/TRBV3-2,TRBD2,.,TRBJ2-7,CASSPSGTAAFGQYF,TGTGCCAGCAGCCCGAGCGGGACGGCGGCGTTCGGACAGTACTTC
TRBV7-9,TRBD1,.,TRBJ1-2,CASSLASVPDRDYGYTF,TGTGCCAGCAGCTTAGCGAGTGTTCCGGACAGGGACTATGGCTACACCTTC
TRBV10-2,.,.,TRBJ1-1,CASSEQWGPRNTEAFF,TGCGCCAGCAGTGAGCAATGGGGCCCACGGAACACTGAAGCTTTCTTT
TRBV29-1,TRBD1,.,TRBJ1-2,CSVGQGAMVGYTF,TGCAGCGTTGGCCAGGGGGCAATGGTGGGCTACACCTTC
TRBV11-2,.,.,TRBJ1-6,CASSLVVPDSPLHF,TGTGCCAGCAGCTTAGTTGTGCCAGATTCACCCCTCCACTTT
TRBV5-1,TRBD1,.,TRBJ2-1,CASSLVQGAKVNEQFF,TGCGCCAGCAGCTTGGTCCAGGGGGCTAAGGTGAATGAGCAGTTCTTC
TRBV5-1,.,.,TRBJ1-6,CASSLGGNNSPLHF,TGCGCCAGCAGCTTGGGAGGAAATAATTCACCCCTCCACTTT
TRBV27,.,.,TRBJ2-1,CASSFLSPQGSYNEQFF,TGTGCCAGCAGTTTTCTCTCCCCCCAGGGCTCCTACAATGAGCAGTTCTTC
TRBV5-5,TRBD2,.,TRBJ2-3,CASGSLGTRSTDTQYF,TGTGCCAGCGGTAGCCTGGGGACTAGGAGCACAGATACGCAGTATTTT
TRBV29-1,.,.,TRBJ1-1,CSVVPLNTEAFF,TGCAGCGTTGTTCCGCTGAACACTGAAGCTTTCTTT
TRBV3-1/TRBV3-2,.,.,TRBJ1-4,CASSDRGLNEKLFF,TGTGCCAGCAGCGATCGGGGCTTAAATGAAAAACTGTTTTTT
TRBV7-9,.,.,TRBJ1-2,CASSLVAGPANYGYTF,TGTGCCAGCAGCTTAGTGGCAGGACCAGCTAACTATGGCTACACCTTC
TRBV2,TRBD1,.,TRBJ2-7,CASWGQGTYEQYF,TGTGCCAGCTGGGGACAGGGTACCTACGAGCAGTACTTC
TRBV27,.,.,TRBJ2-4,CASSKQGELNIQYF,TGTGCCAGCAGCAAACAAGGGGAGTTAAACATTCAGTACTTC
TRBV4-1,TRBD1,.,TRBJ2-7,CASSRLTGGSYEQYF,TGCGCCAGCAGCCGACTTACAGGGGGCTCCTACGAGCAGTACTTC
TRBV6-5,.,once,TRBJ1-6,CASSYSRRGGNSPLHF,TGTGCCAGCAGTTACTCGCGGAGGGGGGGTAATTCACCCCTCCACTTT
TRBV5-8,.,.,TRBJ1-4,CAGRLTGRTNEKLFF,TGTGCCGGCAGGCTCACGGGCAGGACTAATGAAAAACTGTTTTTT
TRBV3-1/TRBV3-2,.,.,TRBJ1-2,CASSQVGQIYGYTF,TGTGCCAGCAGCCAAGTAGGGCAGATCTATGGCTACACCTTC